This TCR beta chain was captured in a study of cytomegalovirus exposure and HLA in healthy donors. For the study at large: The 120 or so validation repertoires were produced on the same platform as the 650 to 800 repertoires of the first cohort. This was reported in a later analysis.

The data were produced by immunoSEQ multiplex PCR, yet TCRdb's version contains in-frame clones alone and is incomplete. The sample consists of 150,000 to 200,000 clones, 89% of them appearing once. This clone was counted only a few times. Its cognate antigen is unknown. Study-wide results and caveats: Rare TCR sequences dominated, though some public TCRs recurred in many donors. The authors enumerated around 150 TCR beta chains as linked to cytomegalovirus.

This CDR3 contains 12 residues. Germline V gene lookup returns CDR1 WNHNN and CDR2 SYGVQD (reference sequence). V shed 3 bases and J shed 8 bases, with 10 bases lying between them. The chain has TRBV10-1 and TRBJ1-2, with D possibly being TRBD1 (5 bases). Sequenced sample: PBMCs. This receptor was taken from a woman aged 18-30 years in good health and CMV-seropositive. The CDR3 reads CASSDGAGGYTF. In DNA, the CDR3 is TGCGCCAGCAGTGATGGGGCAGGGGGCTACACCTTC.